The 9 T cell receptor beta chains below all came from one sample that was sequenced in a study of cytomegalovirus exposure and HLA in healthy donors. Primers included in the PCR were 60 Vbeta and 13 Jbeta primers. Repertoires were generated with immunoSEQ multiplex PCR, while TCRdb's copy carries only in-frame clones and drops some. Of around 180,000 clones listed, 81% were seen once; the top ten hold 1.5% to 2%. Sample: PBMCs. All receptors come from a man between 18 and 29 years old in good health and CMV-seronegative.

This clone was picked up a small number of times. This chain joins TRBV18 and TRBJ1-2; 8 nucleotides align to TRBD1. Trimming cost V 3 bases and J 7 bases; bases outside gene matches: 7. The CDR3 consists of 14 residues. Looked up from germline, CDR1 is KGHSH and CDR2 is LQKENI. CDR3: CASSPQGARIGYTF. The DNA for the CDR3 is TGTGCCAGCTCACCGCAGGGGGCGCGAATTGGCTACACCTTC.

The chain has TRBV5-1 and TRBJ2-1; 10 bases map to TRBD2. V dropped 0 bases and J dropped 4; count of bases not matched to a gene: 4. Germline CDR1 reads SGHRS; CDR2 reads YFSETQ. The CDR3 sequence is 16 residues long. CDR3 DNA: TGCGCCAGCAGCTTGGGGGGGACTAGCGATTACAATGAGCAGTTCTTC. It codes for CASSLGGTSDYNEQFF.

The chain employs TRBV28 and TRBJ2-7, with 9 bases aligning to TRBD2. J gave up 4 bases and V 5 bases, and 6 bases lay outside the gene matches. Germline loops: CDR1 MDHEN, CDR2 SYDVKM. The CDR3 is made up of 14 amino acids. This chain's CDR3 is CASSTLAGAYEQYF. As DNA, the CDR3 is TGTGCCAGCAGTACCTTAGCGGGAGCGTACGAGCAGTACTTC.

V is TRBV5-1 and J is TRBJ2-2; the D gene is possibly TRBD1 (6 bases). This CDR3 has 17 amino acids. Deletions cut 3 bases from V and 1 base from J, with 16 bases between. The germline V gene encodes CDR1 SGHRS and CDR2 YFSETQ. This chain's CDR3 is CASSSYRVGMNTGELFF. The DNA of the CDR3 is TGCGCCAGCAGCTCCTACAGGGTGGGGATGAACACCGGGGAGCTGTTTTTT.

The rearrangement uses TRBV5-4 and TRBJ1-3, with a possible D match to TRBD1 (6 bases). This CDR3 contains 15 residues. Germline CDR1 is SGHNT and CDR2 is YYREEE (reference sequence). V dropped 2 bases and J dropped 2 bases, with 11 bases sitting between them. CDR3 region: CASSLQGITGNTIYF. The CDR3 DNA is TGTGCCAGCAGCTTACAGGGTATCACTGGAAACACCATATATTTT.

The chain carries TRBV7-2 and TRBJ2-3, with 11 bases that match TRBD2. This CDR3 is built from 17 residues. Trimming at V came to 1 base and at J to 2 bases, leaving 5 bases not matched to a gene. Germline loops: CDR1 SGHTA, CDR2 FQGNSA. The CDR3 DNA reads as TGTGCCAGCAGCTTAGTAGCTAGCGGGGGGACCACAGATACGCAGTATTTT. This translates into CASSLVASGGTTDTQYF. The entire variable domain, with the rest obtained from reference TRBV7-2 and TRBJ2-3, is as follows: GAGVSQSPSNKVTEKGKDVELRCDPISGHTALYWYRQSLGQGLEFLIYFQGNSAPDKSGLPSDRFSAERTGGSVSTLTIQRTQQEDSAVYLCASSLVASGGTTDTQYFGPGTRLTVL.

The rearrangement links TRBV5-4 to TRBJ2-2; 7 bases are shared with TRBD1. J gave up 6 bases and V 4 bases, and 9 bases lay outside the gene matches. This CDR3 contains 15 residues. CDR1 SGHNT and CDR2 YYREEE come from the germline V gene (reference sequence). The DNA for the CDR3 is TGTGCCAGCAGCGACAGGGACCTTATGGCCGGGGAGCTGTTTTTT. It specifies CASSDRDLMAGELFF. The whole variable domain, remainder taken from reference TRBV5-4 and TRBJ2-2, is ETGVTQSPTHLIKTRGQQVTLRCSSQSGHNTVSWYQQALGQGPQFIFQYYREEENGRGNFPPRFSGLQFPNYSSELNVNALELDDSALYLCASSDRDLMAGELFFGEGSRLTVL.

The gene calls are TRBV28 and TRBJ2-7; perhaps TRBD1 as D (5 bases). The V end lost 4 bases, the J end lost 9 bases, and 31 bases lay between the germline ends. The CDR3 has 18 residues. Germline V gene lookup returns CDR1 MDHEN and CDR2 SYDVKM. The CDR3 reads CASSSPIDRTGTRWWQYF. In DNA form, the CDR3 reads TGTGCCAGCAGTTCCCCGATTGACAGAACTGGTACGAGATGGTGGCAGTACTTC.

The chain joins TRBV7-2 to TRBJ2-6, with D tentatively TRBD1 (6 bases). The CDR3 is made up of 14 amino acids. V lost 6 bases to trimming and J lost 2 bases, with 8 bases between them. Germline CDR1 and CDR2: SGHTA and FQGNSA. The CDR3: CASRRTAGANVLTF. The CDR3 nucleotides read TGTGCCAGCAGGAGGACAGCTGGGGCCAACGTCCTGACTTTC.